A single sample gave rise to the 5 T cell receptor beta chains below, sequenced in a study. In TCRdb, the RT-PCR reads were re-called with MiXCR into one record per CDR3 protein. The sample lists fewer than 800,000 distinct CDR3 sequences, 14% seen once, with roughly 3.9% in the top ten. Sequenced input: memory CD4+ T cells from blood. The receptors here all came from a female donor in good health, serving as a healthy control.

This clonotype was counted many times. J is TRBJ2-1 and V is TRBV20-1; TRBD2 agrees at 7 bases. CDR3 length equals 15 residues. V shed 7 bases and J 0 bases; nucleotides not matched to a gene: 9. CDR1 and CDR2 (germline): DFQATT, SNEGSKA (reference sequence). The CDR3 here is CSVSGGVGSYNEQFF. The CDR3, as DNA: TGCAGTGTCAGTGGGGGGGTAGGCTCCTACAATGAGCAGTTCTTC.

The CDR3 here is CSAPGTGGTNEKLFF. The CDR3, as DNA: TGCAGTGCCCCCGGGACAGGGGGAACTAATGAAAAACTGTTTTTT. The chain joins TRBV20-1 to TRBJ1-4; 11 nucleotides agree with TRBD1. The CDR3 is 15 residues long. The J segment lost 1 base and the V segment lost 6 bases, leaving 4 bases of the junction unmatched. Germline lookup yields CDR1 DFQATT and CDR2 SNEGSKA (reference sequence).

This clonotype was counted many times. This chain links TRBV27 with TRBJ2-2; TRBD1 is a possible D gene (7 bases). This CDR3 is built from 15 residues. From germline, CDR1 is MNHEY and CDR2 SMNVEV (reference sequence). V lost 2 bases to trimming and J lost 3 bases, with 10 bases between them. DNA for the CDR3: TGTGCCAGCAGTTTAGTCAGGGGGGACACCGGGGAGCTGTTTTTT. Translated, it gives CASSLVRGDTGELFF.

This clonotype was recorded a few times. The chain is built from TRBV12-3 or TRBV12-4 and TRBJ2-7; TRBD2 agrees at 7 bases. CDR3 length equals 15 residues. The ends lost 3 bases at V and 2 bases at J; junction bases unmatched: 7. The CDR3 reads CASSLRGGRPYEQYF. DNA for the CDR3: TGTGCCAGCAGTTTGCGCGGCGGGAGACCCTACGAGCAGTACTTC.

The chain recombines TRBV4-3 with TRBJ2-7, with 12 bases identical to TRBD2. This CDR3 region has 20 residues. CDR1 and CDR2 (germline): LGHNA, YSLEER. V was clipped by 0 bases and J by 0 bases; unmatched bases: 12. Here the CDR3 reads CASSQEFRLAGEGVSYEQYF. The CDR3 nucleotides are TGCGCCAGCAGCCAAGAGTTCAGACTAGCGGGAGAGGGGGTCTCCTACGAGCAGTACTTC.